This record concerns one TCR beta chain sequence. Antigen unknown. This specimen belongs to a study of shared clonotypes between healthy human individuals. Naive CD8 cells, CD45RO-negative and positively selected for CCR7, excluded terminally differentiated effector memory CD45RA+ cells. The table came from immunoSEQ multiplex PCR; TCRdb's copy has only in-frame clones and leaves some out. The data contain around 2,100,000 clones, about 95% of them singletons. Study results and caveats: For naive CD4 cells, roughly 5.5% of clonotypes were shared across several donors.

This clonotype originated in a man younger than 35 in good health. Material for sequencing was naive CD8+ T cells sorted from blood.

The CDR3 is CASSQLAGGYYGYTF. The DNA for the CDR3 is TGTGCCAGCAGCCAATTGGCAGGGGGGTACTATGGCTACACCTTC. The chain couples TRBV14 to TRBJ1-2, with 7 bases fitting TRBD1. This CDR3 contains 15 residues. The V and J ends lost 2 bases and 3 bases, in that order; junction bases with no gene match: 6. Germline CDR1 SGHDN, CDR2 FVKESK.